The rows below give T cell receptor beta chains drawn from one sample of a study of Ad26.COV2.S vaccination and SARS-CoV-2 variants. Libraries were prepared by immunoSEQ multiplex PCR; TCRdb keeps only in-frame clonotypes and omits some of them. The top ten hold around 6.3% of the sample, which has about 180,000 clones, approximately 88% seen once. This specimen consisted of peripheral blood, obtained after recovery from COVID-19. Source of these receptors: a human donor who had recovered from COVID-19. The CDR3 runs from the conserved cysteine through the conserved F or W. D genes are given only for firm matches. Expanded clones get a size class; other rows say once, few or many, or leave the size out.

d_call	v_call	j_call	clone_size	cdr3_nt	cdr3_aa
-	TRBV5-6	TRBJ1-1	once	TGTGCCAGCAGCTTGGCCAATAGAGGCGTAGCTTTCTTT	CASSLANRGVAFF
-	TRBV7-8	TRBJ2-7	-	TGTGCCAGCAGCCGCGATCGGGGCTCCTACGAGCAGTACTTC	CASSRDRGSYEQYF
-	TRBV7-6	TRBJ2-1	-	TGTGCCAGCAGCCTTAGCGGAAACAATGAGCAGTTCTTC	CASSLSGNNEQFF
TRBD2	TRBV18	TRBJ2-5	-	TGTGCCAGCTCAGGTACCTCGGGACTAGCGGGGGCGAAAGAGACCCAGTACTTC	CASSGTSGLAGAKETQYF
-	TRBV6-2/TRBV6-3	TRBJ2-5	-	TGTGCCAGCAGTAAGTTAGAGACCCAGTACTTC	CASSKLETQYF
-	TRBV28	TRBJ1-2	-	TGTGCCACCGGACCTGGCTACACCTTC	CATGPGYTF
-	TRBV2	TRBJ1-2	-	TGTGCCAGCAGTGAAAGAGGTCAGAACTATGGCTACACCTTC	CASSERGQNYGYTF
-	TRBV21-1	TRBJ1-1	-	TGTGCCAGCAGCAATGGGGGAGGCACTGAAGCTTTCTTT	CASSNGGGTEAFF
-	TRBV27	TRBJ1-6	few	TGTGCCAGCAGTTGGCAGGGCAATTCACCCCTCCACTTT	CASSWQGNSPLHF
TRBD1	TRBV29-1	TRBJ2-7	-	TGCAGCGGAAGCGGGGGACAGGGGGCGGCCGAGCAGTACTTC	CSGSGGQGAAEQYF
TRBD2	TRBV5-1	TRBJ2-1	-	TGCGCCAGCAGCTTGTCCCTAGCGGGAGCGGGTGAGCAGTTCTTC	CASSLSLAGAGEQFF
TRBD1	TRBV5-1	TRBJ2-5	-	TGCGCCAGCAGCTTCTTAGGAGGACAGGGGGCAGGGGAGACCCAGTACTTC	CASSFLGGQGAGETQYF
-	TRBV28	TRBJ1-6	-	TGTGCCAGCAGTCCCAACCCCCTGGCAGTGAATTCACCCCTCCACTTT	CASSPNPLAVNSPLHF
-	TRBV5-1	TRBJ1-1	-	TGCGCCAGCACCTCTGGGGGGCAGGAAAACACTGAAGCTTTCTTT	CASTSGGQENTEAFF
TRBD2	TRBV3-1/TRBV3-2	TRBJ2-3	-	TGTGCCAGCAGCCCACACCGGGAGGGGGGGGATACGCAGTATTTT	CASSPHREGGDTQYF
-	TRBV4-1	TRBJ2-7	-	TGCGCCAGCAGCCAAGATATTGCGGGGAGATCCTACGAGCAGTACTTC	CASSQDIAGRSYEQYF
-	TRBV11-2	TRBJ2-3	-	TGTGCCAGCAGCTTAGGACCTTCAAGGGTAGCGGTCACAGATACGCAGTATTTT	CASSLGPSRVAVTDTQYF
-	TRBV9	TRBJ2-5	-	TGTGCCAGCAGCGTAGCACAGGGACAAGGGGAGACCCAGTACTTC	CASSVAQGQGETQYF
-	TRBV29-1	TRBJ2-1	-	TGCAGCGTTGTCGTAGACTACAATGAGCAGTTCTTC	CSVVVDYNEQFF
TRBD1	TRBV19	TRBJ2-6	-	TGTGCCAGTAGTACCCGGGACAGGAGTTTGTGGCCTGGGGCCAACGTCCTGACTTTC	CASSTRDRSLWPGANVLTF
-	TRBV18	TRBJ2-7	-	TGTGCCAGCTCACCACAGGGGTCCTCCTACGAGCAGTACTTC	CASSPQGSSYEQYF
-	TRBV7-2	TRBJ1-6	-	TGTGCCAGCAGCTTAGGGACGGCGGGGGCCTCACCCCTCCACTTT	CASSLGTAGASPLHF
-	TRBV4-2	TRBJ2-7	-	TGTGCCAGCAGCCAAGAAAGAACGCCCTACTACGAGCAGTACTTC	CASSQERTPYYEQYF
-	TRBV28	TRBJ2-7	once	TGTGCCAGCAAACCAGGGGACCTTTTAGGCGAGCAGTACTTC	CASKPGDLLGEQYF
TRBD2	TRBV19	TRBJ2-3	-	TGTGCCAGTAGTATGAGCGGGGGGGCGACAGATACGCAGTATTTT	CASSMSGGATDTQYF
-	TRBV27	TRBJ2-7	-	TGTGCCAGCGGACCCGGGACCTACGAGCAGTACTTC	CASGPGTYEQYF
-	TRBV27	TRBJ1-2	-	TGTGCCAGCGGTACCCTGAGGGGGAACTATGGCTACACCTTC	CASGTLRGNYGYTF
TRBD1	TRBV28	TRBJ1-3	-	TGTGCCAGCAGTTCCCGGGACAGACTTTACTCTGGAAACACCATATATTTT	CASSSRDRLYSGNTIYF
-	TRBV4-1	TRBJ1-4	-	TGCGCCAGCAGCCAGGGCCCCGGGGTTGAAAAACTGTTTTTT	CASSQGPGVEKLFF
-	TRBV28	TRBJ1-2	once	TGTGCCAGCAGTCGAAAGGGGTATGGCTACACCTTC	CASSRKGYGYTF
TRBD1	TRBV6-5	TRBJ1-1	few	TGTGCCAGCAGTTACTCGCTACAGGGGGGCAACACTGAAGCTTTCTTT	CASSYSLQGGNTEAFF
-	TRBV7-8	TRBJ2-2	-	TGTGCCAGCAGCCCAACAGTGGATTTCAGGGGGGCGCGTGGCGGGGAGCTGTTTTTT	CASSPTVDFRGARGGELFF
-	TRBV5-6	TRBJ2-3	-	TGTGCCAGCAGCCTACCCCCTAGGGTAGATACGCAGTATTTT	CASSLPPRVDTQYF
-	TRBV5-4	TRBJ2-6	-	TGTGCCAGCAGCTTGGCTGGCACAATGACCAACGTCCTGACTTTC	CASSLAGTMTNVLTF
-	TRBV6-5	TRBJ2-5	-	TGTGCCAGCAGACCTCTAGGGTTCCAAGAGACCCAGTACTTC	CASRPLGFQETQYF
-	TRBV9	TRBJ2-7	-	TGTGCCAGCAGCGTAGAAGGATCACACTCCTACGAGCAGTACTTC	CASSVEGSHSYEQYF
-	TRBV5-8	TRBJ2-6	-	TGTGCCAGCAGCCCCGGGTGGTCTGGGGCCAACGTCCTGACTTTC	CASSPGWSGANVLTF
TRBD1	TRBV5-1	TRBJ2-3	-	TGCGCCAGCCGGACAGGGTTGAGGGCAGATACGCAGTATTTT	CASRTGLRADTQYF
-	TRBV12-3/TRBV12-4	TRBJ1-1	-	TGTGCCAGCAGAACCCGGGACACCTCTGAAGCTTTCTTT	CASRTRDTSEAFF
-	TRBV3-1/TRBV3-2	TRBJ1-1	few	TGTGCCAGCAGCCAAGGAAGACCGACAGCTGAAGCTTTCTTT	CASSQGRPTAEAFF
TRBD2	TRBV6-5	TRBJ2-1	-	TGTGCCAGCAGATTTCTAGCGGGAGGGAACAATGAGCAGTTCTTC	CASRFLAGGNNEQFF
-	TRBV27	TRBJ1-2	-	TGTGCCAGCAGTTTGATGGGGGATTTTGGCTACACCTTC	CASSLMGDFGYTF
-	TRBV4-1	TRBJ2-4	-	TGCGCCAGCAGCCAGCAGGGGTCCAAAAACATTCAGTACTTC	CASSQQGSKNIQYF
-	TRBV4-2	TRBJ1-2	-	TGTGCCAGCAGCCAAGAGGATAGTAGCAACTATGGCTACACCTTC	CASSQEDSSNYGYTF
TRBD2	TRBV29-1	TRBJ2-1	-	TGCAGCGTTGGAGCGGGAACCTACAATGAGCAGTTCTTC	CSVGAGTYNEQFF
-	TRBV2	TRBJ1-1	-	TGTGCCAGCACAAACCTCGGGCAGGGGAACACTGAAGCTTTCTTT	CASTNLGQGNTEAFF
TRBD2	TRBV7-7	TRBJ2-2	few	TGTGCCAGCAGCTTAGGACTAGCGGGAGCAAACACCGGGGAGCTGTTTTTT	CASSLGLAGANTGELFF
-	TRBV2	TRBJ1-4	-	TGTGCCAGCAGTGATCCAGGGAAATCGAAAAAACTGTTTTTT	CASSDPGKSKKLFF
-	TRBV12-3/TRBV12-4	TRBJ2-7	-	TGTGCCAGCAGTCTAAGACCCTACGAGCAGTACTTC	CASSLRPYEQYF
-	TRBV3-1/TRBV3-2	TRBJ2-1	-	TGTGCCAGCAGCCAAGTGACTGAGCAGTTCTTC	CASSQVTEQFF
-	TRBV18	TRBJ1-1	-	TGTGCCAGCTCACCACAGTCAGGTGAAGCTTTCTTT	CASSPQSGEAFF
-	TRBV6-6	TRBJ2-1	-	TGTGCCAGCAGTAACAGGGAAGGGTACAATGAGCAGTTCTTC	CASSNREGYNEQFF
-	TRBV29-1	TRBJ1-1	-	TGCAGCGTTGCGGAGGGCCAAGCTTTCTTT	CSVAEGQAFF
TRBD1	TRBV11-2	TRBJ2-1	-	TGTGCCAGCAGCGGGGACAGCAATGAGCAGTTCTTC	CASSGDSNEQFF
TRBD1	TRBV14	TRBJ1-4	-	TGTGCCAGCAGCCAAGGCCGACAGGGAAATCGAGAAAAACTGTTTTTT	CASSQGRQGNREKLFF